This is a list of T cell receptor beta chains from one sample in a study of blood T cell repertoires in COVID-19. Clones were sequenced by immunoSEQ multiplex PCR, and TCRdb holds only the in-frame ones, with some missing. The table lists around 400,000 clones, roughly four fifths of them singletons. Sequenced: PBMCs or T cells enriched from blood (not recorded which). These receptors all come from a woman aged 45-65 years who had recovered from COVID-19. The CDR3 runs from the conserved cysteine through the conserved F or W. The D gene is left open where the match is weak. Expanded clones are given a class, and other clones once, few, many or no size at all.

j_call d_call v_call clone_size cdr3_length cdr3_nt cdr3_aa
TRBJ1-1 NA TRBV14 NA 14 NA CASSQVWRGTEAFF
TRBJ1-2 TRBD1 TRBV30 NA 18 TGTGCCTGGGGGTATCGGCCTGACAGGGGATTATTTAACTATGGCTACACCTTC CAWGYRPDRGLFNYGYTF
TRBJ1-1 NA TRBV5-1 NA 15 TGCGCCAGCAGCTTGGACGGAGCACCGAACACTGAAGCTTTCTTT CASSLDGAPNTEAFF
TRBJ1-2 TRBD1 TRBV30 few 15 TGTGCCTGGAGTGGGCAGGGGGCGTCTTTCTATGGCTACACCTTC CAWSGQGASFYGYTF
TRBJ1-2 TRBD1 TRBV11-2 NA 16 TGTGCCAGCCTAGGGACAGAAACCAAAACTACCTATGGCTACACCTTC CASLGTETKTTYGYTF
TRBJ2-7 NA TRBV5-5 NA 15 TGTGCCAGCAGCATAGATAGCGCCAACTCCTACGAGCAGTACTTC CASSIDSANSYEQYF
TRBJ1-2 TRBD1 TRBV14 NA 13 TGTGCCAGCAGCCACACAGGGGCCGGTGGCTACACCTTC CASSHTGAGGYTF
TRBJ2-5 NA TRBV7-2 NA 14 TGTGCCAGCAGCTTGGCGGGTATCCAAGAGACCCAGTACTTC CASSLAGIQETQYF
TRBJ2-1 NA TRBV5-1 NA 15 TGCGCCAGACTCCTTTCGGGGGTATCCTACAATGAGCAGTTCTTC CARLLSGVSYNEQFF
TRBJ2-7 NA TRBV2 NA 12 TGTGCCAGCAGCGCGGTCTCCTACGAGCAGTACTTC CASSAVSYEQYF
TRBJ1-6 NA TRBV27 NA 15 TGTGCCAGCAGTCGTCCGACAGGTGGAAATTCACCCCTCCACTTT CASSRPTGGNSPLHF
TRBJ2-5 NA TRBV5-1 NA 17 TGCGCCAGCAGCTTGGCCTCCAGGACAAACATGGGGGAGACCCAGTACTTC CASSLASRTNMGETQYF
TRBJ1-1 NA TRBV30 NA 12 TGTGCCTGGGGTTGGAGGAACACTGAAGCTTTCTTT CAWGWRNTEAFF
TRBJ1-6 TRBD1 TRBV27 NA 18 TGTGCCAGCAGTTTTACCTACCGGGACAGGGGAAAAAATTCACCCCTCCACTTT CASSFTYRDRGKNSPLHF
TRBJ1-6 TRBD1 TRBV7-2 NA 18 TGTGCCAGCAGCTTACCAATTGGAGTCGACAGGGGGAATTCACCCCTCCACTTT CASSLPIGVDRGNSPLHF
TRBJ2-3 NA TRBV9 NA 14 TGTGCCAGCATGGGGGCATCTCACACAGATACGCAGTATTTT CASMGASHTDTQYF
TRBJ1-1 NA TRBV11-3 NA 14 TGTGCCAGCAGCTTAGCCGACAGGACCACTGAAGCTTTCTTT CASSLADRTTEAFF
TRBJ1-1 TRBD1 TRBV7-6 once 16 TGTGCCAGCAGCGCGGACAGGCCTACTAAAAACACTGAAGCTTTCTTT CASSADRPTKNTEAFF
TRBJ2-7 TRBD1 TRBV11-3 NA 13 TGTGCCAGCAGCCTCGGACAGGGGGACGAGCAGTACTTC CASSLGQGDEQYF
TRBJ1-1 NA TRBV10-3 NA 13 TGTGCCATCAGTGAGTCTTTAAACACTGAAGCTTTCTTT CAISESLNTEAFF
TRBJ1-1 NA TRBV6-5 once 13 TGTGCCAGCAGTTATCCCCCGTACACTGAAGCTTTCTTT CASSYPPYTEAFF
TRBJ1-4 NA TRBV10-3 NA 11 TGTGCCACAGGGCTCGGCGAAAAACTGTTTTTT CATGLGEKLFF